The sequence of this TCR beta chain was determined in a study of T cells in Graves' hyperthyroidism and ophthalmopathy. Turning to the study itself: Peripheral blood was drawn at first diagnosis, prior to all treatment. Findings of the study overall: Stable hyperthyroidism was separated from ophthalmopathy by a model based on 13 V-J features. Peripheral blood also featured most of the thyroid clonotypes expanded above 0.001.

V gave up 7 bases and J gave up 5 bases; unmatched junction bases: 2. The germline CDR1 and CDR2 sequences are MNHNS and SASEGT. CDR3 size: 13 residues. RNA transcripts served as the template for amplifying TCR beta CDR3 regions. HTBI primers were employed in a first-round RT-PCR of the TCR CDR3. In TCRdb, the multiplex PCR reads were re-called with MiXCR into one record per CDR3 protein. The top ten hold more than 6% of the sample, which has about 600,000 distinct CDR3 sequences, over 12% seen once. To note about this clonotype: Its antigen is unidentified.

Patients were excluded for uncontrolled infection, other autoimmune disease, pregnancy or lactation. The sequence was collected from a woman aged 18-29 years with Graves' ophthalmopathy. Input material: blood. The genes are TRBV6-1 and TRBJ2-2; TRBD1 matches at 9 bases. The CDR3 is CASTDRGTGELFF. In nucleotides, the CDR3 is TGTGCCAGCACGGACAGGGGAACCGGGGAGCTGTTTTTT.